The rows below give T cell receptor beta chains drawn from one sample of a study of blood T cell repertoires in COVID-19. Assay used: immunoSEQ multiplex PCR; TCRdb lists only in-frame clones, some missing. The data show 100,000 to 150,000 clones, almost 85% seen once. The specimen was peripheral blood. These TCRs come from a woman aged 25 to 45 who had recovered from COVID-19. Both conserved end residues are part of each CDR3. Fields, in order: D gene, clone size, V gene, J gene, CDR3 protein, CDR3 DNA. A D gene is named only where the DNA matches it firmly. Rows give clone size only sometimes, using once, few, many, or a class for an expanded clone.

d_gene: -; abundance: -; v_gene: TRBV27; j_gene: TRBJ1-5; CDR3aa: CASSDRPYSNQPQHF; CDR3nt: TGTGCCAGCAGTGACAGACCTTATAGCAATCAGCCCCAGCATTTT
d_gene: TRBD1; abundance: -; v_gene: TRBV7-8; j_gene: TRBJ1-4; CDR3aa: CASSLYRETGGGNEKLFF; CDR3nt: TGTGCCAGCAGCTTATACCGGGAAACAGGGGGTGGTAATGAAAAACTGTTTTTT
d_gene: -; abundance: -; v_gene: TRBV12-5; j_gene: TRBJ2-4; CDR3aa: CASGFQRGGRENIQYF; CDR3nt: TGTGCTAGTGGTTTCCAGAGGGGGGGTCGGGAAAACATTCAGTACTTC
d_gene: -; abundance: few; v_gene: TRBV19; j_gene: TRBJ1-5; CDR3aa: CASSEGTGRNQPQHF; CDR3nt: TGTGCCAGTAGCGAGGGAACAGGGCGCAATCAGCCCCAGCATTTT
d_gene: TRBD1; abundance: -; v_gene: TRBV14; j_gene: TRBJ2-7; CDR3aa: CASSARQGAIGEQYF; CDR3nt: TGTGCCAGCAGCGCCAGACAGGGGGCTATCGGCGAGCAGTACTTC
d_gene: -; abundance: -; v_gene: TRBV5-1; j_gene: TRBJ2-1; CDR3aa: CASSLVAGNNEQFF; CDR3nt: TGCGCCAGCAGCTTGGTAGCAGGGAACAATGAGCAGTTCTTC
d_gene: -; abundance: -; v_gene: TRBV29-1; j_gene: TRBJ2-2; CDR3aa: CSVEDQGTNTGELFF; CDR3nt: TGCAGCGTTGAAGATCAGGGGACGAACACCGGGGAGCTGTTTTTT
d_gene: -; abundance: -; v_gene: TRBV9; j_gene: TRBJ1-4; CDR3aa: CASSYPPAGSGEKLFF; CDR3nt: TGTGCCAGCAGCTATCCACCGGCAGGATCGGGAGAAAAACTGTTTTTT
d_gene: TRBD2; abundance: -; v_gene: TRBV6-6; j_gene: TRBJ2-3; CDR3aa: CASSPQLASGGQRTDTQYF; CDR3nt: TGTGCCAGCAGTCCCCAATTGGCTAGCGGGGGCCAACGAACAGATACGCAGTATTTT
d_gene: -; abundance: -; v_gene: TRBV11-3; j_gene: TRBJ2-7; CDR3aa: CASSWWGGDEQYF; CDR3nt: TGTGCCAGCAGCTGGTGGGGCGGGGACGAGCAGTACTTC
d_gene: TRBD1; abundance: -; v_gene: TRBV6-5; j_gene: TRBJ1-1; CDR3aa: CASSRQGMNTEAFF; CDR3nt: TGTGCCAGCAGTAGACAGGGCATGAACACTGAAGCTTTCTTT
d_gene: TRBD2; abundance: -; v_gene: TRBV5-8; j_gene: TRBJ2-5; CDR3aa: CASTTSDKETQYF; CDR3nt: TGTGCCAGCACGACTAGCGATAAAGAGACCCAGTACTTC
d_gene: -; abundance: -; v_gene: TRBV29-1; j_gene: TRBJ1-4; CDR3aa: CSVHGATNEKLFF; CDR3nt: TGCAGCGTCCACGGTGCAACTAATGAAAAACTGTTTTTT
d_gene: TRBD1; abundance: -; v_gene: TRBV29-1; j_gene: TRBJ1-1; CDR3aa: CSVTTGGNTEAFF; CDR3nt: TGCAGCGTCACGACAGGGGGAAACACTGAAGCTTTCTTT
d_gene: TRBD1; abundance: once; v_gene: TRBV7-2; j_gene: TRBJ2-7; CDR3aa: CASSLRQGGRSYEQYF; CDR3nt: TGTGCCAGCAGCTTACGACAGGGGGGAAGGTCCTACGAGCAGTACTTC
d_gene: TRBD2; abundance: -; v_gene: TRBV29-1; j_gene: TRBJ2-1; CDR3aa: CSAPGLATGGDEQFF; CDR3nt: TGCAGCGCCCCGGGACTAGCGACCGGCGGCGATGAGCAGTTCTTC
d_gene: TRBD1; abundance: -; v_gene: TRBV7-9; j_gene: TRBJ1-5; CDR3aa: CASSPTGGGLQPQHF; CDR3nt: TGTGCCAGCAGTCCAACAGGGGGAGGGCTGCAGCCCCAGCATTTT
d_gene: -; abundance: -; v_gene: TRBV11-2; j_gene: TRBJ1-6; CDR3aa: CASSLDLYSPLHF; CDR3nt: TGTGCCAGCAGCTTAGATTTATATTCACCCCTCCACTTT
d_gene: -; abundance: -; v_gene: TRBV6-5; j_gene: TRBJ2-2; CDR3aa: CASSYQKNTGELFF; CDR3nt: TGTGCCAGCAGTTACCAGAAGAACACCGGGGAGCTGTTTTTT
d_gene: TRBD1; abundance: -; v_gene: TRBV19; j_gene: TRBJ1-2; CDR3aa: CASSIDPPRGGYGYTF; CDR3nt: TGTGCCAGTAGTATAGATCCCCCGCGAGGGGGCTACGGCTACACCTTC
d_gene: TRBD1; abundance: -; v_gene: TRBV19; j_gene: TRBJ1-4; CDR3aa: CASRLRGTGAEKLFF; CDR3nt: TGTGCCAGTAGGCTCCGGGGGACAGGGGCCGAAAAACTGTTTTTT
d_gene: -; abundance: -; v_gene: TRBV6-5; j_gene: TRBJ2-7; CDR3aa: CASSYQGYYEQYF; CDR3nt: TGTGCCAGCAGCTACCAGGGGTACTACGAGCAGTACTTC
d_gene: -; abundance: -; v_gene: TRBV7-2; j_gene: TRBJ2-5; CDR3aa: CASSPLGSGLKETQYF; CDR3nt: TGTGCCAGCAGCCCCCTGGGTAGCGGCCTCAAAGAGACCCAGTACTTC
d_gene: -; abundance: -; v_gene: TRBV9; j_gene: TRBJ1-3; CDR3aa: CASSVGERQNSGNTIYF; CDR3nt: TGTGCCAGCAGCGTAGGAGAAAGACAGAACTCTGGAAACACCATATATTTT
d_gene: TRBD1; abundance: once; v_gene: TRBV6-5; j_gene: TRBJ1-2; CDR3aa: CASSSRTGGDYGYTF; CDR3nt: TGTGCCAGCAGTTCGCGGACAGGGGGCGACTATGGCTACACCTTC
d_gene: -; abundance: -; v_gene: TRBV10-3; j_gene: TRBJ2-5; CDR3aa: CAIRVGETQYF; CDR3nt: TGTGCCATCAGAGTCGGGGAGACCCAGTACTTC
d_gene: -; abundance: -; v_gene: TRBV14; j_gene: TRBJ1-6; CDR3aa: CASSQDWPPGSESPLHF; CDR3nt: TGTGCCAGCAGCCAAGATTGGCCCCCGGGGTCGGAGTCACCCCTCCACTTT
d_gene: TRBD2; abundance: -; v_gene: TRBV7-2; j_gene: TRBJ2-7; CDR3aa: CASSLVGLAGSEQYF; CDR3nt: TGTGCCAGCAGCTTAGTTGGGTTAGCGGGGAGCGAGCAGTACTTC
d_gene: -; abundance: -; v_gene: TRBV2; j_gene: TRBJ1-5; CDR3aa: CASSGQNSNQPQHF; CDR3nt: TGTGCCAGCAGTGGACAGAATAGCAATCAGCCCCAGCATTTT
d_gene: TRBD2; abundance: -; v_gene: TRBV19; j_gene: TRBJ2-1; CDR3aa: CASTLSTSGGYNEQFF; CDR3nt: TGTGCCAGTACCCTATCTACTAGCGGGGGTTACAATGAGCAGTTCTTC
d_gene: -; abundance: -; v_gene: TRBV4-1; j_gene: TRBJ2-3; CDR3aa: CASSSPGRSLADTQYF; CDR3nt: TGCGCCAGCAGCTCACCAGGGAGGAGCTTAGCAGATACGCAGTATTTT
d_gene: -; abundance: -; v_gene: TRBV29-1; j_gene: TRBJ2-7; CDR3aa: CSVVGGGYEQYF; CDR3nt: TGCAGCGTTGTGGGGGGAGGTTACGAGCAGTACTTC
d_gene: TRBD1; abundance: -; v_gene: TRBV11-2; j_gene: TRBJ1-4; CDR3aa: CASRRSGGPGEKLFF; CDR3nt: TGTGCCAGCAGGAGGTCAGGGGGGCCCGGGGAAAAACTGTTTTTT
d_gene: TRBD2; abundance: few; v_gene: TRBV2; j_gene: TRBJ2-7; CDR3aa: CASSPTGRPYEQYF; CDR3nt: TGTGCCAGCAGCCCAACCGGGAGGCCCTACGAGCAGTACTTC
d_gene: -; abundance: -; v_gene: TRBV7-9; j_gene: TRBJ1-4; CDR3aa: CASSSTGGTTNEKLFF; CDR3nt: TGTGCCAGCAGCTCGACGGGGGGGACAACTAATGAAAAACTGTTTTTT
d_gene: -; abundance: -; v_gene: TRBV7-9; j_gene: TRBJ1-2; CDR3aa: CASSPIGRDGYTF; CDR3nt: TGTGCCAGCAGCCCGATAGGGAGGGATGGCTACACCTTC
d_gene: -; abundance: -; v_gene: TRBV5-6; j_gene: TRBJ2-1; CDR3aa: CASSFNNEQFF; CDR3nt: TGTGCCAGCAGCTTCAACAATGAGCAGTTCTTC
d_gene: TRBD2; abundance: -; v_gene: TRBV10-3; j_gene: TRBJ2-3; CDR3aa: CAISDRDSGSTDTQYF; CDR3nt: TGTGCCATCAGTGATAGGGATAGCGGGAGCACAGATACGCAGTATTTT
d_gene: TRBD1; abundance: -; v_gene: TRBV2; j_gene: TRBJ1-6; CDR3aa: CASTTGQGMSLHF; CDR3nt: TGTGCCAGCACTACAGGACAGGGAATGTCCCTCCACTTT
d_gene: TRBD2; abundance: -; v_gene: TRBV7-2; j_gene: TRBJ2-3; CDR3aa: CASSDNLAGDTQYF; CDR3nt: TGTGCCAGCAGCGATAACCTAGCGGGAGATACGCAGTATTTT
d_gene: TRBD1; abundance: -; v_gene: TRBV10-3; j_gene: TRBJ2-7; CDR3aa: CAISARGLSEQYF; CDR3nt: TGTGCCATCAGTGCCAGGGGGTTATCCGAGCAGTACTTC
d_gene: -; abundance: few; v_gene: TRBV3-1/TRBV3-2; j_gene: TRBJ2-1; CDR3aa: CASSQDISSGRGEQFF; CDR3nt: TGTGCCAGCAGCCAAGATATTAGTAGCGGAAGGGGTGAGCAGTTCTTC
d_gene: -; abundance: -; v_gene: TRBV6-5; j_gene: TRBJ1-6; CDR3aa: CASRPAGYNSPLHF; CDR3nt: TGTGCCAGCAGACCGGCAGGCTATAATTCACCCCTCCACTTT
d_gene: TRBD2; abundance: -; v_gene: TRBV2; j_gene: TRBJ2-1; CDR3aa: CASSELAAYNEQFF; CDR3nt: TGTGCCAGCAGTGAACTAGCGGCTTACAATGAGCAGTTCTTC
d_gene: -; abundance: -; v_gene: TRBV6-5; j_gene: TRBJ2-7; CDR3aa: CATLQGTYEQYF; CDR3nt: TGTGCCACCCTACAGGGAACCTACGAGCAGTACTTC
d_gene: TRBD2; abundance: -; v_gene: TRBV2; j_gene: TRBJ2-7; CDR3aa: CASSFAGLAPYEQYF; CDR3nt: TGTGCCAGCAGTTTCGCGGGACTAGCGCCCTACGAGCAGTACTTC
d_gene: TRBD1; abundance: -; v_gene: TRBV7-9; j_gene: TRBJ1-1; CDR3aa: CASSSIATGWVNTEAFF; CDR3nt: TGTGCCAGCAGCTCAATCGCGACAGGGTGGGTGAACACTGAAGCTTTCTTT
d_gene: TRBD1; abundance: -; v_gene: TRBV12-3/TRBV12-4; j_gene: TRBJ1-1; CDR3aa: CASTITGGQAFF; CDR3nt: TGTGCCAGCACCATAACAGGGGGCCAGGCTTTCTTT
d_gene: -; abundance: -; v_gene: TRBV6-6; j_gene: TRBJ1-2; CDR3aa: CASSLWTGGGYTF; CDR3nt: TGTGCCAGCAGTCTATGGACCGGAGGGGGCTACACCTTC
d_gene: TRBD2; abundance: -; v_gene: TRBV7-6; j_gene: TRBJ2-1; CDR3aa: CASSLASASGTIGAQFF; CDR3nt: TGTGCCAGCAGCTTAGCGTCGGCTAGCGGGACTATTGGGGCGCAGTTCTTC
d_gene: TRBD1; abundance: -; v_gene: TRBV7-9; j_gene: TRBJ1-5; CDR3aa: CASSSSEGGGLQPQHF; CDR3nt: TGTGCCAGCAGCTCTAGTGAAGGGGGCGGGCTCCAGCCCCAGCATTTT
d_gene: -; abundance: -; v_gene: TRBV6-1; j_gene: TRBJ1-5; CDR3aa: CASSEGWGGIRQPQHF; CDR3nt: TGTGCCAGCAGTGAAGGGTGGGGGGGCATTCGTCAGCCCCAGCATTTT
d_gene: -; abundance: once; v_gene: TRBV6-2/TRBV6-3; j_gene: TRBJ2-1; CDR3aa: CASSAYLSSLNEQFF; CDR3nt: TGTGCCAGCAGCGCTTACTTATCTAGCTTGAATGAGCAGTTCTTC
d_gene: -; abundance: -; v_gene: TRBV5-6; j_gene: TRBJ1-1; CDR3aa: CASSRPTVNTEAFF; CDR3nt: TGTGCCAGCAGCCGGCCGACAGTGAACACTGAAGCTTTCTTT
d_gene: TRBD1; abundance: -; v_gene: TRBV19; j_gene: TRBJ2-1; CDR3aa: CASSMGDRGNEQFF; CDR3nt: TGTGCCAGTAGTATGGGGGACAGGGGCAATGAGCAGTTCTTC
d_gene: TRBD2; abundance: -; v_gene: TRBV7-3; j_gene: TRBJ2-4; CDR3aa: CASSSSGGSDIQYF; CDR3nt: TGTGCCAGCAGCTCCTCGGGAGGGAGCGACATTCAGTACTTC
d_gene: TRBD1; abundance: -; v_gene: TRBV23-1; j_gene: TRBJ2-2; CDR3aa: CARGTGRRTGELFF; CDR3nt: TGCGCCCGAGGGACAGGCCGAAGAACCGGGGAGCTGTTTTTT
d_gene: TRBD1; abundance: -; v_gene: TRBV6-6; j_gene: TRBJ2-7; CDR3aa: CATISPGQRFHEQYF; CDR3nt: TGTGCCACTATCTCCCCGGGACAGAGGTTCCACGAGCAGTACTTC